This T cell receptor beta chain was profiled in a study of blood T cells in healthy people across ages. For the study at large: About one barcoded beta molecule per two T cells was captured by template switching.

Trimming left V 0 bases short and J 5 bases short, with 13 bases between. The CDR3 has 14 residues. Looked up from germline, CDR1 is DFQATT and CDR2 is SNEGSKA (reference sequence). PBMCs numbering at least 7 million were isolated per sample. For the second PCR, which ran for roughly 7 to 11 cycles, a sample-barcoded 5' primer and a J-beta primer mix were used. In TCRdb, the 5' RACE reads were re-called with MiXCR into one record per CDR3 protein. Seen here are 1.5 million to 2 million distinct CDR3 sequences, more than 35% observed once, and the top ten hold about 21%. This clonotype was counted only a few times. The antigen is undetermined. Whole-study results and caveats: When set beside aged donors, long-lived donors presented more naive CD4+ cells and higher diversity.

The chain couples TRBV20-1 to TRBJ2-5; TRBD1 might be the D (6 bases). The clonotype comes from a human donor in good health. The specimen was blood. This CDR3 is CSARDLGAGETQYF. The CDR3 DNA reads TGCAGTGCTAGAGATCTGGGGGCAGGGGAGACCCAGTACTTC.